This T cell receptor beta chain was captured by sequencing in a study of CD8 T cells in Susac syndrome (dated by TCRdb to about 2019). Regarding the research as a whole: Whether CD8+ T cell activation and differentiation in Susac syndrome was antigen driven was tested using repertoire sequencing.

What the work shows at the level of the full study, not this receptor alone: The study acknowledged that relatively few individuals were included in the TCR sequencing and HLA analysis.

High-throughput TCR beta sequencing profiled peripheral blood CD8+ and CD4+ T cells from healthy donors, Susac syndrome patients and multiple sclerosis patients. Multiple sclerosis controls were treatment-naive patients with stable or active relapsing-remitting disease fulfilling revised McDonald criteria. CD8+ TEMRA cells were enriched by FACS, while bulk CD8+ and CD4+ T cells were purified by magnetic negative isolation. Blood was drawn into EDTA tubes, processed within 24 hours, and PBMCs were isolated by density gradient centrifugation. PBMCs intended for TCR sequencing were cryopreserved in liquid nitrogen and thawed later in a water bath at 37 degrees C. The sorted or isolated CD4+, CD8+ and CD8+ TEMRA cells had a purity of 90% or higher. The CDR3 runs 17 residues from the cysteine to the phenylalanine. The entry retains the CDR3 DNA only, 51 bases that are in frame from base 1. Taken from the germline V gene (reference sequence), the CDR1 and CDR2 loops are GTSNPN and SVGIG. Compared with germline, V lacks 3 bases and J lacks 1 base; bases without a gene match: 14.

RNA was extracted with the RNeasy kit and roughly 0.45 to 1 ug was reverse transcribed using random hexamers. The immunoSEQ multiplex PCR assay, which covers 54 Vbeta and 13 Jbeta segments, was used to amplify TCR beta CDR3 regions. To correct PCR amplification bias, a synthetic template baseline was used for both primer optimization and computational correction. The authors' pipeline ran thus. Reads were annotated to V, D and J genes according to IMGT and were analyzed with immunoSEQ Analyzer, with only productive sequences retained. Clonality was computed as one minus Shannon entropy normalized by log2 of the number of productive unique sequences. Public and private clones were assessed among the 100 most prevalent clones of each patient and control. Susac-specific clones were defined as absent from healthy and MS cohorts, around 1,000 published viral clones and other ImmuneACCESS disease sequences. TCRdb trimmed public reads at Q25 via fastp, called clones via MiXCR and kept in-frame beta chains. Here each entry gathers all rows of one CDR3 protein and keeps the most common genes and DNA. For this entry, the V and J calls and clone size follow TCRdb and not the study's own pipeline. Within this sample are a few hundred thousand distinct CDR3 sequences, with nearly 97% of them counted one time only. About 0.088% of the sample goes to the ten largest clones.

With regard to this clonotype: Its antigen remains unidentified. Base qualities are missing; no much larger clone stands one base away.

This receptor was obtained from a human donor with multiple sclerosis. Recombination linked TRBV30 to TRBJ2-7; 8 central bases correspond to TRBD2. The sample was CD4+ T cells from PBMCs. The CDR3 in this case is CAWRSPRRSGSSYEQYF. The DNA sequence reads TGTGCCTGGAGGAGCCCCCGAAGGAGCGGGAGTTCCTACGAGCAGTACTTC.